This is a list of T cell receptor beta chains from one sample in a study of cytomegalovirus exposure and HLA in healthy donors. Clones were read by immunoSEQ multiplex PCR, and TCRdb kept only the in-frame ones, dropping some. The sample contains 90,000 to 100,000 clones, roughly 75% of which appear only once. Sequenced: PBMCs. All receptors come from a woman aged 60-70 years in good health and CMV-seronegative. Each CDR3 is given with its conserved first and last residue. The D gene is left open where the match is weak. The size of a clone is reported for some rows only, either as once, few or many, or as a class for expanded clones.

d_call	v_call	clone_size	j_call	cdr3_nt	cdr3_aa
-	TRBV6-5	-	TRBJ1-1	TGTGCCAGCACCTACCCGGGGAGGGCTGAAGCTTTCTTT	CASTYPGRAEAFF
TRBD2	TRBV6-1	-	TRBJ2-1	TGTGCCAGCAGTGAAAGGGGCGGGAGACGTTACAATGAGCAGTTCTTC	CASSERGGRRYNEQFF
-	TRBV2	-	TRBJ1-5	TGTGCCAGCAGCAAGGAGGGATTTGGCAATCAGCCCCAGCATTTT	CASSKEGFGNQPQHF
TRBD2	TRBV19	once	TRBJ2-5	TGTGCCAGTAGTCCGACTAGCAGGGAGACCCAGTACTTC	CASSPTSRETQYF
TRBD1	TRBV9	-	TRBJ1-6	TGTGCCAGCAGCCCGGGACAGGGCTCCTATAATTCACCCCTCCACTTT	CASSPGQGSYNSPLHF
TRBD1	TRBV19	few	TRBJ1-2	TGTGCCAGTAGTATCGGGACAGGGGAATCGTATGGCTACACCTTC	CASSIGTGESYGYTF
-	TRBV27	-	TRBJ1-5	TGTGCCAGCAGTTTTGGCAGGTCAAATCAGCCCCAGCATTTT	CASSFGRSNQPQHF
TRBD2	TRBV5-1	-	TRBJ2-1	TGCGCCAGCAGACCGCGGGCTAGCGGGGACAATGAGCAGTTCTTC	CASRPRASGDNEQFF
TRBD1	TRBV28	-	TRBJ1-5	TGTGCCAGCAGGATGACAGGGGTTAATCAGCCCCAGCATTTT	CASRMTGVNQPQHF
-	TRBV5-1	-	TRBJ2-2	TGCGCCAGCAGCTCGGGACTGGGGTCGAACACCGGGGAGCTGTTTTTT	CASSSGLGSNTGELFF
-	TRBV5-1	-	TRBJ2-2	TGCGCCAGTAGCCGTTTGGACTCGAACACCGGGGAGCTGTTTTTT	CASSRLDSNTGELFF
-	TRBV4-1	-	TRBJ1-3	TGCGCCAGCAGCCAAGAAGGAGCGTTCTCTGGAAACACCATATATTTT	CASSQEGAFSGNTIYF
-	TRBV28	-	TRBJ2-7	TGTGCCAGCAGTTCGGGGCGGGGAGAGCAGTACTTC	CASSSGRGEQYF
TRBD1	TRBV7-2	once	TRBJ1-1	TGTGCCAGCAGCCCCACAGGGGGAAACACTGAAGCTTTCTTT	CASSPTGGNTEAFF
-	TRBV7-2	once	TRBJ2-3	TGTGCCAGCAGCTCGGGGGGCACAGATACGCAGTATTTT	CASSSGGTDTQYF
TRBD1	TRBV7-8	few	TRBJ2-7	TGTGCCAGCAGCAACAGGGGATCACGGGAGCAGTACTTC	CASSNRGSREQYF
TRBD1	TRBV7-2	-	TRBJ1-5	TGTGCCACCGCGACAGGGGGTAGCAATCAGCCCCAGCATTTT	CATATGGSNQPQHF
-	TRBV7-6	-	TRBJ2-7	TGTGCCAGCAGCTTAGGAGCAGGGCCTACCTACGAGCAGTACTTC	CASSLGAGPTYEQYF
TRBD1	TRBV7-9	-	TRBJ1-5	TGTGCCAGCAGCCGGAATCCACAGGGGGATAGCAATCAGCCCCAGCATTTT	CASSRNPQGDSNQPQHF
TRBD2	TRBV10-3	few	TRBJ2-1	TGTGCCATCAGTGACGGAGCGGGAGGAGGCAATGAGCAGTTCTTC	CAISDGAGGGNEQFF
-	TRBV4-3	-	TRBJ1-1	TGCGCCAGCAGCCAAGAACTGGGACGAGCGGGCCCTGAGTCAGCTTTCTTT	CASSQELGRAGPESAFF
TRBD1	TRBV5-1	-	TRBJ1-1	TGCGCCAGCAGCATTGGACAGGGAAAAGCTTTCTTT	CASSIGQGKAFF
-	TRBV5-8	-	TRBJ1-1	TGTGCCAGCAGGCGAGACAGTTTTATGAACACTGAAGCTTTCTTT	CASRRDSFMNTEAFF
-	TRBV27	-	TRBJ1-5	TGTGCCAGCAGACCGAGTTTCAATCAGCCCCAGCATTTT	CASRPSFNQPQHF
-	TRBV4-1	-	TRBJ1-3	TGCGCCAGCAGCCGACATCTATCCTCCTCTGGAAACACCATATATTTT	CASSRHLSSSGNTIYF
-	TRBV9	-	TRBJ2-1	TGTGCCAGCAGCCCAGGGAATGAGCAGTTCTTC	CASSPGNEQFF
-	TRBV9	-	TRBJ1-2	TGTGCCAGCAGCGGTTCCGGGGGGTATGGGATTAACTATGGCTACACCTTC	CASSGSGGYGINYGYTF
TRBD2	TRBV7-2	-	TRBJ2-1	TGTGCCAGCAGCTTCGGACTAGCGGGAGGGCTCTCCTACAATGAGCAGTTCTTC	CASSFGLAGGLSYNEQFF
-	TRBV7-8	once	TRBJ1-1	TGTGCCAGCAGCTTATCCTCTTGGGCCTCGGACACTGAAGCTTTCTTT	CASSLSSWASDTEAFF
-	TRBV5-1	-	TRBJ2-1	TGCGCCAGCAGCACGACAGGACCCTACAATGAGCAGTTCTTC	CASSTTGPYNEQFF
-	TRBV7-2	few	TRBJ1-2	TGTGCCAGCAGCCGGGGGAACTATGGCTACACCTTC	CASSRGNYGYTF
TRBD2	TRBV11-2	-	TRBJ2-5	TGTGCCAGCAGCTTAGGGACTAGCGGGAGAGTGACCCAGTACTTC	CASSLGTSGRVTQYF
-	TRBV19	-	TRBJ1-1	TGTGCCAGTAGTTATGACAGCACCGTGAACACTGAAGCTTTCTTT	CASSYDSTVNTEAFF
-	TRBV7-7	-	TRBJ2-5	TGTGCCAGCAGCCCCCTGCCCCCAGCCCAGTACTTC	CASSPLPPAQYF
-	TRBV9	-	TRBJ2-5	TGTGCCAGCAGCGTGGGGGCAGTTGACCAAGAGACCCAGTACTTC	CASSVGAVDQETQYF
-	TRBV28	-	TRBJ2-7	TGTGCCAGTTCGGGCTTAGCGCAACCCTACGAGCAGTACTTC	CASSGLAQPYEQYF
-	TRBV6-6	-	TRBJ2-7	TGTGCCAGCAGTCATGGCGGTAGACACGAGCAGTACTTC	CASSHGGRHEQYF
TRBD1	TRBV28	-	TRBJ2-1	TGTGCCAGCAAACAGGGGAGTGAGCAGTTCTTC	CASKQGSEQFF
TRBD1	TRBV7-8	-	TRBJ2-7	TGTGCCAGCAGCCGAGGGACAGTCTCCTACGAGCAGTACTTC	CASSRGTVSYEQYF
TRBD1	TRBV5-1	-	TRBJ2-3	TGCGCCAGCAGCTTGGCCTCGGACAGGGGGAGCACAGATACGCAGTATTTT	CASSLASDRGSTDTQYF
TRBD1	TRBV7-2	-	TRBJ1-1	TGTGCCAGCAGCTTAGGGCCCTACAGGGGGAACACTGAAGCTTTCTTT	CASSLGPYRGNTEAFF